The next 3 T cell receptor beta chains were all read from a single sample in a study of shared clonotypes between healthy human individuals. Generated by immunoSEQ multiplex PCR, the TCRdb table keeps only in-frame clones and is missing some. The sample lists 1.4 million to 1.5 million clones; around 97% were seen once. The sample was naive CD4+ T cells sorted from blood. The subset is: CD45RA+ positively selected. These receptors originate from a young man in good health.

The chain recombines TRBV7-6 with TRBJ2-2, with unresolved D. CDR3 length: 15 residues. V lost 1 base, J lost 4 bases, and 10 bases lay in between. Germline V gene sequence: CDR1 SGHVS, CDR2 FNYEAQ. The CDR3 here is CASSLVARSTGELFF. In DNA, the CDR3 is TGTGCCAGCAGCTTAGTCGCGAGGTCCACCGGGGAGCTGTTTTTT.

The V call is TRBV5-4, the J call TRBJ2-5; 7 positions agree with TRBD2. With 4 bases clipped from V and 5 bases from J, the junction kept 11 bases outside the gene matches. Germline V CDR1 and CDR2: SGHNT, YYREEE (reference sequence). There are 15 residues in the CDR3. CDR3 bases: TGTGCCAGCAGCAAAACGACTAGCCCCTGGGAGACCCAGTACTTC. It yields the protein CASSKTTSPWETQYF.

This chain links TRBV11-2 with TRBJ2-1, with a tentative D call TRBD1 (6 bases). Germline V CDR1 and CDR2: SGHAT, FQNNGV. V dropped 8 bases and J dropped 4 bases, with 18 bases sitting between them. CDR3 size: 15 residues. CDR3 DNA: TGTGCCAGCCGTCGGCCCGGGACACCGTACAATGAGCAGTTCTTC. This codes for CASRRPGTPYNEQFF. The whole variable domain, filled in from reference TRBV11-2 and TRBJ2-1, reads EAGVAQSPRYKIIEKRQSVAFWCNPISGHATLYWYQQILGQGPKLLIQFQNNGVVDDSQLPKDRFSAERLKGVDSTLKIQPAKLEDSAVYLCASRRPGTPYNEQFFGPGTRLTVL.